This T cell receptor (beta chain) emerged from a study of control samples from healthy donors and cancer patients. V trimming: 4 bases; J trimming: 4 bases; junction bases outside the gene matches: 7. In germline, CDR1 is SGDLS, CDR2 YYNGEE. The CDR3 has 14 amino acids. The method was immunoSEQ multiplex PCR; TCRdb's version includes in-frame clones alone and lacks a portion of them. The sample lists some 95,000 clones; 80% to 95% were seen once. The clonotype was recovered from a human donor in good health. The donor label of this sample is uncertain. V and J are TRBV9 and TRBJ1-1, with 7 positions matching TRBD1. Sequencing input: blood. CDR3 sequence (DNA): TGTGCCAGCAGCACGCGACAGGGCGGCACTGAAGCTTTCTTT. It yields the protein CASSTRQGGTEAFF. Looking up the rest from reference TRBV9 and TRBJ1-1 gives the full variable domain: DSGVTQTPKHLITATGQRVTLRCSPRSGDLSVYWYQQSLDQGLQFLIQYYNGEERAKGNILERFSAQQFPDLHSELNLSSLELGDSALYFCASSTRQGGTEAFFGQGTRLTVV.